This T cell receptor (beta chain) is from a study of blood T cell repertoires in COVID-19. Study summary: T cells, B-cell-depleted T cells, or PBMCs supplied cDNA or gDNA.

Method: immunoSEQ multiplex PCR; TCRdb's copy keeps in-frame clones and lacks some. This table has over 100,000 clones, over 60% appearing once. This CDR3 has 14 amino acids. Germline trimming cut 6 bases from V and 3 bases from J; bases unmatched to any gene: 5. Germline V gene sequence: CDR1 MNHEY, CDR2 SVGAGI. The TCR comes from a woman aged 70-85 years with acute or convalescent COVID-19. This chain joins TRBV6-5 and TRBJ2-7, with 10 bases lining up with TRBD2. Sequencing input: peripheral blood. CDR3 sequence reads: CASRQLAGRYEQYF. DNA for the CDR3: TGTGCCAGCAGACAACTAGCGGGGCGCTACGAGCAGTACTTC.